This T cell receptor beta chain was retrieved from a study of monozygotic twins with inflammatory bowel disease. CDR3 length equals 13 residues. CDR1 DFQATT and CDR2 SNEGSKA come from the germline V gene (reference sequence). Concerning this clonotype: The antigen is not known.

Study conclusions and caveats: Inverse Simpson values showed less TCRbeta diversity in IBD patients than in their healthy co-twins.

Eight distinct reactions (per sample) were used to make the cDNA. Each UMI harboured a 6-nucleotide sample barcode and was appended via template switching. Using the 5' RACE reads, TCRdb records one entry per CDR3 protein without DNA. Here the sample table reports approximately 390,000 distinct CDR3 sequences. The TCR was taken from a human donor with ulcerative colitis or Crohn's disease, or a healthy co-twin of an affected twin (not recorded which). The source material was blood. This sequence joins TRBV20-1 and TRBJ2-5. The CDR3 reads CSARERSVETQYF.